Shown below are 10 T cell receptor beta chains from a single sample sequenced in a study of T cells of healthy individuals. Each CDR3 protein gets one entry after TCRdb re-called the 5' RACE reads with MiXCR. The table shows roughly 76,000 distinct CDR3 sequences, with about 5% occurring only once. These receptors originate from a female donor in good health.

This chain links TRBV13 with TRBJ2-7; a weak D match, TRBD2 (5 bases). Germline V gene data show CDR1 as PRHDT and CDR2 as FYEKMQ (reference sequence). The CDR3 contains 11 residues. The V and J ends lost 5 bases and 7 bases respectively, with 9 bases between them. CDR3 nucleotide sequence: TGTGCCAGCAGCCAGCGGCGGGAGCAGTACTTC. This codes for CASSQRREQYF.

In its sample, this clonotype was seen many times. The rearrangement links TRBV18 to TRBJ1-2; D might be TRBD1 (5 bases). Germline lookup yields CDR1 KGHSH and CDR2 LQKENI. V was clipped by 6 bases and J by 2 bases, with 19 bases between them. The CDR3 extends over 16 amino acids. CDR3 sequence reads: CASSLIKGHANYGYTF. Written as DNA, the CDR3 is TGTGCCAGCTCCCTCATTAAAGGACACGCAAACTATGGCTACACCTTC.

CDR3 loop: CASSRGQSNSYEQYF. As DNA, the CDR3 is TGTGCCAGCAGCAGGGGACAGTCCAACTCCTACGAGCAGTACTTC. J is TRBJ2-7 and V is TRBV28, with 7 bases aligning to TRBD1. The V gene's germline CDR1 is MDHEN and CDR2 SYDVKM. CDR3 length equals 15 residues. Trimming cost V 6 bases and J 0 bases; bases outside gene matches: 8. The full variable domain, in which reference TRBV28 and TRBJ2-7 provide the parts outside the CDR3, is DVKVTQSSRYLVKRTGEKVFLECVQDMDHENMFWYRQDPGLGLRLIYFSYDVKMKEKGDIPEGYSVSREKKERFSLILESASTNQTSMYLCASSRGQSNSYEQYFGPGTRLTVT.

This clonotype was detected ten times or more. J is TRBJ2-2 and V is TRBV4-1; D gene ambiguous. V lost 1 base to trimming and J lost 7 bases, with 7 bases between them. Germline CDR1 and CDR2: MGHRA and YSYEKL. This CDR3 comprises 13 residues. DNA of the CDR3: TGCGCCAGCAGCCAAGGTCTGAGCGGGGAGCTGTTTTTT. Amino acid sequence: CASSQGLSGELFF.

The sample holds a few counts of this clonotype. The chain recombines TRBV25-1 with TRBJ1-2; D gene ambiguous. The V and J ends lost 3 bases and 1 base respectively, with 0 bases between them. CDR1 is MGHDK, CDR2 SYGVNS, per germline. This CDR3 has 11 residues. The CDR3 sequence is CASSDNYGYTF. The CDR3 bases are TGTGCCAGCAGTGATAACTATGGCTACACCTTC.

This clonotype was counted ten times or more. The V gene is TRBV6-2 or TRBV6-3, the J gene TRBJ1-1, with a weak D call TRBD1 (5 bases). In germline, CDR1 is MNHEY, CDR2 SVGEGT. The CDR3 is made up of 12 amino acids. The V end lost 6 bases, the J end lost 4 bases, and 9 bases lay between the germline ends. CDR3 residues: CASSWGGTEAFF. Written as DNA, the CDR3 is TGTGCCAGCAGCTGGGGGGGCACTGAAGCTTTCTTT.

This chain links TRBV4-2 with TRBJ2-1; the D is unclear. The CDR3 contains 13 residues. The ends were cut back, 3 bases at V and 10 bases at J, with 13 bases in the middle. Per germline, CDR1 LGHNA and CDR2 YNFKEQ. Here the CDR3 DNA reads TGTGCCAGCAGCCAGGGCAACGGCGGCGAGCAGTTCTTC. It yields the protein CASSQGNGGEQFF.

J is TRBJ2-3 and V is TRBV4-1; 9 bases are shared with TRBD2. The CDR3 has 16 residues. Germline V gives CDR1 MGHRA, CDR2 YSYEKL. Trimming at V came to 0 bases and at J to 5 bases, leaving 6 bases not matched to a gene. The CDR3 region is CASSQEGGRAGDTQYF. CDR3 nucleotide sequence: TGCGCCAGCAGCCAAGAGGGCGGGAGGGCCGGAGATACGCAGTATTTT.

This clonotype was found a few times. The chain is built from TRBV28 and TRBJ2-2; 7 nucleotides line up with TRBD1. The germline gives CDR1 MDHEN, CDR2 SYDVKM. This CDR3 is 16 amino acids long. V dropped 5 bases and J dropped 7; count of bases not matched to a gene: 13. DNA of the CDR3: TGTGCCAGCAGTACTAGGGGGCCTATGGACATCGGGGAGCTGTTTTTT. It encodes CASSTRGPMDIGELFF. Full variable domain (outside the CDR3, taken from reference TRBV28 and TRBJ2-2): DVKVTQSSRYLVKRTGEKVFLECVQDMDHENMFWYRQDPGLGLRLIYFSYDVKMKEKGDIPEGYSVSREKKERFSLILESASTNQTSMYLCASSTRGPMDIGELFFGEGSRLTVL.

This clonotype was detected a few times. The chain couples TRBV10-3 to TRBJ1-2; TRBD1 might be the D (5 bases). Trimming took off 6 bases at V and 2 bases at J, with 10 bases between the two ends. Germline CDR1 reads ENHRY; CDR2 reads SYGVKD. CDR3 length equals 13 residues. CDR3 residues: CAIRGTDNYGYTF. DNA of the CDR3: TGTGCCATCAGGGGGACGGACAACTATGGCTACACCTTC.